These 29 T cell receptor beta chains were all obtained from the same sample, sequenced in a study of cytomegalovirus exposure and HLA in healthy donors. PCR amplification relied on 60 Vbeta primers (plus 13 Jbeta primers). Method: immunoSEQ multiplex PCR; TCRdb's copy keeps in-frame clones and lacks some. Of around 100,000 clones in the sample, 73% were seen once. Source material: PBMCs. The receptor set was obtained from a man aged 40-49 years in good health and CMV-seronegative.

This chain connects TRBV7-2 to TRBJ1-1; TRBD1 matches at 10 bases. The V gene end was trimmed by 4 bases and the J gene end by 11 bases; junction bases not matched to a gene: 10. The germline gives CDR1 SGHTA, CDR2 FQGNSA. The CDR3 is 14 residues long. CDR3 region: CASSYTLGTGEAFF. CDR3 DNA: TGTGCCAGCAGCTACACCTTGGGGACAGGGGAGGCTTTCTTT.

The genes are TRBV7-3 and TRBJ2-1, with D perhaps matching TRBD1 (7 bases). CDR3 length: 16 residues. Trimming shortened V by 5 bases and J by 3 bases, and 17 bases separated the two germline ends. The germline V gene has CDR1 SGHTA and CDR2 FQGTGA. CDR3 DNA: TGTGCCAGCAGCCTAGGCGGGACAGTGATCTACAATGAGCAGTTCTTC. Translating it yields CASSLGGTVIYNEQFF.

Comments on this clone: This could be a read error, since a much larger clone is one nucleotide away. The V and J genes are TRBV6-5 and TRBJ2-6, with TRBD2 as a possible D gene (6 bases). The germline gives CDR1 MNHEY, CDR2 SVGAGI. This CDR3 is built from 15 residues. CDR3 bases: TGTTCCAGCAGTACGGGAGCCTCTGGGGCCAACGTCCTGACTTTC. It encodes CSSSTGASGANVLTF.

The chain has TRBV7-8 and TRBJ2-1, with 11 bases aligning to TRBD2. The V segment lost 1 base and the J segment 5 bases; nucleotides outside the gene matches: 7. The length of the CDR3 is 17 residues. The V gene's germline CDR1 is SGHVS and CDR2 FQNEAQ. The CDR3 loop is CASSLGLAGGEHNEQFF. In nucleotides, the CDR3 is TGTGCCAGCAGCTTAGGGCTAGCGGGGGGAGAGCACAATGAGCAGTTCTTC.

Concerning this clone: Sequence at one end of the junction differs from germline and may be a read error. The chain recombines TRBV5-1 with TRBJ2-7; weak D call: TRBD2 (7 bases). The CDR3 contains 15 residues. The germline gives CDR1 SGHRS, CDR2 YFSETQ. For the CDR3, the DNA is TGCGCCAGCAGCTTGGACGGTCGGGGGGCCTACGAGCAGTATTTC. Translation: CASSLDGRGAYEQYF.

The V gene is TRBV18, the J gene TRBJ2-7; TRBD1 matches at 7 bases. This CDR3 spans 14 amino acids. The junction had 8 bases not matched to a gene; V was cut back by 6 bases and J by 3 bases. Looked up from germline, CDR1 is KGHSH and CDR2 is LQKENI. This CDR3 reads CASSRTGLDYEQYF. The DNA of the CDR3 is TGTGCCAGCTCGCGGACAGGTTTAGACTACGAGCAGTACTTC. Variable domain in full (rest from reference TRBV18 and TRBJ2-7): NAGVMQNPRHLVRRRGQEARLRCSPMKGHSHVYWYRQLPEEGLKFMVYLQKENIIDESGMPKERFSAEFPKEGPSILRIQQVVRGDSAAYFCASSRTGLDYEQYFGPGTRLTVT.

This sequence joins TRBV19 and TRBJ2-1; 10 bases are shared with TRBD1. V lost 9 bases to trimming and J lost 5 bases; unmatched junction nucleotides: 13. The CDR3 spans 16 residues. CDR1 is LNHDA, CDR2 SQIVND, per germline (reference sequence). The CDR3 reads CASNPMTGGLHNEQFF. The CDR3 nucleotides read TGTGCCAGCAACCCGATGACAGGGGGCCTCCACAATGAGCAGTTCTTC.

The chain combines TRBV30 with TRBJ1-5; D call uncertain. The germline V gene encodes CDR1 GTSNPN and CDR2 SVGIG (reference sequence). V gave up 3 bases and J gave up 6 bases, with 15 bases separating them. The CDR3 is 14 amino acids. The CDR3, as DNA: TGTGCCTGGAGGGACCCGTTCGGGGTTCAGCCCCAGCATTTT. This gives the protein CAWRDPFGVQPQHF.

The chain couples TRBV4-3 to TRBJ1-1; a possible D gene is TRBD1 (5 bases). Germline V CDR1 and CDR2: LGHNA, YSLEER. V shed 0 bases and J shed 3 bases, with 14 bases lying between them. The CDR3 length is 16 residues. Here the CDR3 reads CASSQDLAGSDTEAFF. CDR3 nucleotide sequence: TGCGCCAGCAGCCAAGATTTGGCAGGGTCGGACACTGAAGCTTTCTTT.

This chain connects TRBV29-1 to TRBJ2-3, with no clear D. Germline V gene sequence: CDR1 SQVTM, CDR2 ANQGSEA. The V end lost 1 base, the J end lost 3 bases, and 5 bases lay between the germline ends. The CDR3 covers 12 residues. CDR3: CSVEAQTDTQYF. CDR3 nucleotide sequence: TGCAGCGTTGAAGCGCAGACAGATACGCAGTATTTT.

This clone was seen a single time. This rearrangement joins TRBV2 to TRBJ2-2; D gene unclear. The germline V gene has CDR1 SNHLY and CDR2 FYNNEI. The CDR3 totals 15 residues. Trimming stripped 4 bases from V and 5 bases from J, with 14 bases between. CDR3 sequence reads: CASSGWARQTGELFF. DNA for the CDR3: TGTGCCAGCAGTGGGTGGGCCAGGCAGACCGGGGAGCTGTTTTTT.

The chain joins TRBV5-6 to TRBJ2-3, with D uncertain. Germline V gives CDR1 SGHDT, CDR2 YYEEEE. V was pared by 1 base and J by 2 bases, with 5 bases between. The CDR3 contains 13 residues. CDR3 bases: TGTGCCAGCAGCTTGACAGTCACAGATACGCAGTATTTT. Encoded protein: CASSLTVTDTQYF. The entire variable domain, with the rest obtained from reference TRBV5-6 and TRBJ2-3, is as follows: DAGVTQSPTHLIKTRGQQVTLRCSPKSGHDTVSWYQQALGQGPQFIFQYYEEEERQRGNFPDRFSGHQFPNYSSELNVNALLLGDSALYLCASSLTVTDTQYFGPGTRLTVL.

In DNA form, the CDR3 reads TGTGCCAGCAGCCCACACAAGGGGGTCGGCACCGGGGAGCTGTTTTTT. It specifies CASSPHKGVGTGELFF. The chain recombines TRBV7-9 with TRBJ2-2, with a weak D call TRBD1 (6 bases). This CDR3 spans 16 amino acids. V was shortened by 5 bases and J by 4 bases, with 17 bases between the two germline ends. CDR1 SEHNR and CDR2 FQNEAQ come from the germline V gene (reference sequence). Full variable domain (outside the CDR3, taken from reference TRBV7-9 and TRBJ2-2): DTGVSQNPRHKITKRGQNVTFRCDPISEHNRLYWYRQTLGQGPEFLTYFQNEAQLEKSRLLSDRFSAERPKGSFSTLEIQRTEQGDSAMYLCASSPHKGVGTGELFFGEGSRLTVL.

V and J are TRBV4-2 and TRBJ1-1, with 9 nucleotides matching TRBD1. CDR3 length: 18 residues. The V segment lost 0 bases and the J segment 5 bases; nucleotides outside the gene matches: 13. Per germline, CDR1 LGHNA and CDR2 YNFKEQ. As DNA, the CDR3 is TGTGCCAGCAGCCAAGATCGGGGGGACAGGGCGGGACGTACTGAAGCTTTCTTT. Its protein product is CASSQDRGDRAGRTEAFF.

The chain recombines TRBV7-2 with TRBJ1-2; possible D gene TRBD1, 6 bases. Germline loops: CDR1 SGHTA, CDR2 FQGNSA. V was pared by 5 bases and J by 7 bases, with 14 bases between. The CDR3 contains 13 residues. The CDR3 loop is CASSPDRIGGYTF. The CDR3 coding sequence is TGTGCCAGCAGCCCCGACAGGATCGGTGGCTACACCTTC.

The V call is TRBV9, the J call TRBJ2-5, with D possibly being TRBD1 (6 bases). Trimming stripped 3 bases from V and 3 bases from J, with 18 bases between. The germline V gene encodes CDR1 SGDLS and CDR2 YYNGEE. The CDR3 runs to 16 residues. The CDR3 region is CASSASFGGWEETQYF. CDR3 DNA sequence: TGTGCCAGCAGCGCCTCCTTTGGGGGCTGGGAAGAGACCCAGTACTTC.

The chain couples TRBV5-4 to TRBJ1-1, with 7 nucleotides matching TRBD1. Germline V gene sequence: CDR1 SGHNT, CDR2 YYREEE (reference sequence). CDR3 length: 16 amino acids. V gave up 4 bases and J gave up 0 bases; unmatched junction bases: 9. The CDR3 coding sequence is TGTGCCAGCAGCCCAGGGACAGTAGTTATGAACACTGAAGCTTTCTTT. Translation: CASSPGTVVMNTEAFF. Together with reference TRBV5-4 and TRBJ1-1, the CDR3 gives the full variable domain: ETGVTQSPTHLIKTRGQQVTLRCSSQSGHNTVSWYQQALGQGPQFIFQYYREEENGRGNFPPRFSGLQFPNYSSELNVNALELDDSALYLCASSPGTVVMNTEAFFGQGTRLTVV.

A single count supports this clone. J is TRBJ2-2 and V is TRBV5-6; tentatively, D is TRBD1 (6 bases). Germline lookup yields CDR1 SGHDT and CDR2 YYEEEE. This CDR3 spans 14 amino acids. V was shortened by 2 bases and J by 6 bases, with 11 bases between the two germline ends. CDR3 residues: CASSLGGVPGELFF. In nucleotides, the CDR3 is TGTGCCAGCAGCTTAGGGGGAGTTCCCGGGGAGCTGTTTTTT.

The chain couples TRBV7-8 to TRBJ1-1; D is uncertain. The CDR3 sequence is 15 residues long. Germline CDR1 reads SGHVS; CDR2 reads FQNEAQ. The V and J ends lost 0 bases and 0 bases respectively, with 8 bases between them. CDR3 DNA sequence: TGTGCCAGCAGCTTAGCCCCGGGGATGAACACTGAAGCTTTCTTT. Amino acids: CASSLAPGMNTEAFF.

This clone was observed a few times. The V and J genes are TRBV7-2 and TRBJ2-7; 8 nucleotides agree with TRBD2. V shed 5 bases, J shed 2 bases, and the junction held 8 bases outside the gene matches. CDR1 and CDR2 (germline): SGHTA, FQGNSA. This CDR3 contains 15 residues. Here the CDR3 reads CASSDKVAGTYEQYF. In nucleotides, the CDR3 is TGTGCCAGCAGCGATAAGGTAGCGGGGACCTACGAGCAGTACTTC.

The sample holds one count of this clone. V and J are TRBV10-3 and TRBJ2-4; D gene ambiguous. Germline V gene data show CDR1 as ENHRY and CDR2 as SYGVKD. The CDR3 is made up of 11 amino acids. V was pared by 3 bases and J by 7 bases, with 4 bases between. The CDR3 DNA follows: TGTGCCATCAGTGACAGTAACATTCAGTACTTC. Amino acids: CAISDSNIQYF.

The chain carries TRBV5-1 and TRBJ1-1; weak D call: TRBD1 (6 bases). Trimming took 1 base from V and 7 from J, leaving 11 bases between them. Germline CDR1 is SGHRS and CDR2 is YFSETQ. The length of the CDR3 is 13 residues. CDR3 residues: CASSLSTGYEAFF. CDR3 sequence (DNA): TGCGCCAGCAGCTTGAGCACAGGGTATGAAGCTTTCTTT.

The V call is TRBV5-1, the J call TRBJ1-4; maybe TRBD1 (6 bases). The CDR3 consists of 16 residues. The V gene's germline CDR1 is SGHRS and CDR2 YFSETQ. V was shortened by 0 bases and J by 0 bases, with 9 bases between the two germline ends. As DNA, the CDR3 is TGCGCCAGCAGCTTGGAAGGGGGGGCAACTAATGAAAAACTGTTTTTT. Amino acid sequence: CASSLEGGATNEKLFF. The complete variable domain, with remaining parts taken from reference TRBV5-1 and TRBJ1-4, reads KAGVTQTPRYLIKTRGQQVTLSCSPISGHRSVSWYQQTPGQGLQFLFEYFSETQRNKGNFPGRFSGRQFSNSRSEMNVSTLELGDSALYLCASSLEGGATNEKLFFGSGTQLSVL.

The chain employs TRBV2 and TRBJ2-7; 9 bases match TRBD1. V shed 6 bases and J 2 bases; nucleotides not matched to a gene: 2. From germline, CDR1 is SNHLY and CDR2 FYNNEI. The CDR3 sequence is 13 residues long. In nucleotides, the CDR3 is TGTGCCAGCAGGCGACAGGGGGCCTACGAGCAGTACTTC. Translated, it gives CASRRQGAYEQYF.

This chain joins TRBV4-3 and TRBJ2-6, with TRBD1 identical over 9 bases. Unmatched junction bases numbered 10, after V lost 4 bases and J lost 12 bases. Germline assignment: CDR1 LGHNA and CDR2 YSLEER. CDR3 length equals 15 residues. CDR3 sequence (DNA): TGCGCCAGCAGCCTTGAACTGGGACAGGGCGGCGTCCTGACTTTC. Translated: CASSLELGQGGVLTF.

This chain joins TRBV5-4 and TRBJ1-1; tentatively, D is TRBD1 (5 bases). Germline V lookup: CDR1 SGHNT, CDR2 YYREEE (reference sequence). Trimming stripped 4 bases from V and 4 bases from J, with 26 bases between. The CDR3 extends over 18 amino acids. For the CDR3, the DNA is TGTGCCAGCAGCCTTTACAGGCCCACGCGGGACGGGGGCACTGAAGCTTTCTTT. It specifies CASSLYRPTRDGGTEAFF.

The chain has TRBV6-5 and TRBJ2-2; D perhaps matches TRBD2 (6 bases). The CDR3 is made up of 14 amino acids. Trimming shortened V by 5 bases and J by 6 bases, and 13 bases separated the two germline ends. Germline assignment: CDR1 MNHEY and CDR2 SVGAGI. In DNA form, the CDR3 reads TGTGCCAGCAGTCAATATTCGGGGGCCGGGGAGCTGTTTTTT. Translated: CASSQYSGAGELFF.

The chain joins TRBV19 to TRBJ2-7; no clear D gene. This CDR3 spans 13 amino acids. The V gene lost 3 bases and the J gene lost 4 bases, with 10 bases spanning the gap. CDR1 LNHDA and CDR2 SQIVND come from the germline V gene (reference sequence). The CDR3 loop is CASSIKISYEQYF. The CDR3 DNA follows: TGTGCCAGTAGTATTAAAATCAGTTACGAGCAGTACTTC.

V and J are TRBV27 and TRBJ2-3; tentative D call: TRBD2 (6 bases). The CDR3 is 13 amino acids. Trimming removed 5 bases at V and 6 bases at J, with 12 bases between. Looked up from germline, CDR1 is MNHEY and CDR2 is SMNVEV (reference sequence). CDR3 loop: CASSLDRGDTQYF. The DNA for the CDR3 is TGTGCCAGCAGTCTAGACCGGGGGGATACGCAGTATTTT.